The 9 T cell receptor beta chains below were found in one sample sequenced in a study of identical twins. From the 5' RACE reads, TCRdb called clonotypes with MiXCR, one entry per CDR3 protein. In the table there are under 300,000 distinct CDR3 sequences, over 12% of which are singletons. Source material: memory (CD45RO+) T cells sorted from blood. These receptor sequences come from a woman between 18 and 29 years old in good health.

This clonotype was seen more than once but under ten times. The V call is TRBV12-3 or TRBV12-4, the J call TRBJ2-5; 9 bases map to TRBD2. The V gene end was trimmed by 3 bases and the J gene end by 3 bases; junction bases not matched to a gene: 5. CDR3 size: 15 residues. CDR3 sequence reads: CASSLLASGKETQYF. The DNA of the CDR3 is TGTGCCAGCAGTTTGTTGGCTAGCGGGAAAGAGACCCAGTACTTC.

This clonotype appeared a few times. The chain is built from TRBV7-8 and TRBJ2-3; 10 bases align to TRBD1. Germline V gives CDR1 SGHVS, CDR2 FQNEAQ. The CDR3 covers 17 residues. Germline trimming cut 3 bases from V and 3 bases from J; bases unmatched to any gene: 9. In DNA form, the CDR3 reads TGTGCCAGCAGCTTCCGGGACAGGGGAAAGGGGACAGATACGCAGTATTTT. Its translation is CASSFRDRGKGTDTQYF.

In its sample, this clonotype was seen a few times. The V gene is TRBV20-1, the J gene TRBJ1-3, with D unclear. This CDR3 region has 13 residues. From germline, CDR1 is DFQATT and CDR2 SNEGSKA (reference sequence). Trimming removed 6 bases at V and 0 bases at J, with 9 bases between. CDR3 residues: CSASWSSGNTIYF. In DNA, the CDR3 is TGCAGTGCCTCGTGGAGCTCTGGAAACACCATATATTTT.

This clonotype turned up a few times. The rearrangement uses TRBV7-6 and TRBJ1-3; D ambiguous. V lost 8 bases to trimming and J lost 0 bases, with 8 bases between them. Per germline, CDR1 SGHVS and CDR2 FNYEAQ. The CDR3 loop spans 13 amino acids. The CDR3 region has the DNA TGTGCCAGCGGAGGGTCCTCTGGAAACACCATATATTTT. Protein product: CASGGSSGNTIYF.

The rearrangement joins TRBV7-6 to TRBJ2-7, with D tentatively TRBD2 (6 bases). The length of the CDR3 is 12 residues. V lost 6 bases to trimming and J lost 6 bases, with 12 bases between them. The V gene's germline CDR1 is SGHVS and CDR2 FNYEAQ. The CDR3 DNA reads TGTGCCAGCAGGGAGGGCACTCTCGAGCAGTACTTC. Translating gives CASREGTLEQYF.

This sequence joins TRBV2 and TRBJ2-7, with unresolved D. This CDR3 contains 12 residues. V gave up 7 bases and J gave up 4 bases, with 11 bases separating them. From germline, CDR1 is SNHLY and CDR2 FYNNEI. The CDR3 sequence is CASTNPAYEQYF. The DNA for the CDR3 is TGTGCCAGCACGAACCCCGCTTACGAGCAGTACTTC.

The V and J genes are TRBV5-8 and TRBJ1-1; D not certain. Germline lookup yields CDR1 SGHTS and CDR2 YDEGEE. The CDR3 spans 13 residues. The V and J ends lost 2 bases and 4 bases respectively, with 9 bases between them. The DNA of the CDR3 is TGTGCCAGCAGCTTCCGGTGGAGCACTGAAGCTTTCTTT. This gives the protein CASSFRWSTEAFF.

This clonotype was observed at least ten times. This sequence joins TRBV20-1 and TRBJ2-7; 12 nucleotides agree with TRBD2. With V trimmed by 5 bases and J by 2 bases, 7 bases remained unmatched. The germline CDR1 and CDR2 sequences are DFQATT and SNEGSKA (reference sequence). The CDR3 spans 15 residues. CDR3 loop: CSALRGLAGPYEQYF. DNA of the CDR3: TGCAGTGCTCTCCGAGGACTAGCGGGGCCCTACGAGCAGTACTTC.

In this sample, this clonotype turned up many times. The chain is built from TRBV9 and TRBJ2-1; 11 bases agree with TRBD2. V was clipped by 5 bases and J by 5 bases; unmatched bases: 6. The CDR3 spans 15 residues. Germline V gene data show CDR1 as SGDLS and CDR2 as YYNGEE. CDR3 DNA sequence: TGTGCCAGCAGTGCGGGACTAGCGGAGAACAATGAGCAGTTCTTC. Residues: CASSAGLAENNEQFF.